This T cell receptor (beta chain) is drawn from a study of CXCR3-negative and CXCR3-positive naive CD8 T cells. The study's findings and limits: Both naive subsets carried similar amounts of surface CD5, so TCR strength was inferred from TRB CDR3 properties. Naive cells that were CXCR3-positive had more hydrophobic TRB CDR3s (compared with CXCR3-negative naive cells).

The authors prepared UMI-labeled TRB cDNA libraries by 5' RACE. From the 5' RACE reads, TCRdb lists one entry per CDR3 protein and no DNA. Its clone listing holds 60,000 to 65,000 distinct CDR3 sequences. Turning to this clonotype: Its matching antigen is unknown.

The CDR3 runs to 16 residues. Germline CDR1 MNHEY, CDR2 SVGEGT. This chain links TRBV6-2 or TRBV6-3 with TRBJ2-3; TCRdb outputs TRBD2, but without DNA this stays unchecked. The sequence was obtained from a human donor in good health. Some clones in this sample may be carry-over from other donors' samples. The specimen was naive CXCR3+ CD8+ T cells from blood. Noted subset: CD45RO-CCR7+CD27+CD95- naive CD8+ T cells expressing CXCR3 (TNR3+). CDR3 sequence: CASSYSIPPEPYTQYF.